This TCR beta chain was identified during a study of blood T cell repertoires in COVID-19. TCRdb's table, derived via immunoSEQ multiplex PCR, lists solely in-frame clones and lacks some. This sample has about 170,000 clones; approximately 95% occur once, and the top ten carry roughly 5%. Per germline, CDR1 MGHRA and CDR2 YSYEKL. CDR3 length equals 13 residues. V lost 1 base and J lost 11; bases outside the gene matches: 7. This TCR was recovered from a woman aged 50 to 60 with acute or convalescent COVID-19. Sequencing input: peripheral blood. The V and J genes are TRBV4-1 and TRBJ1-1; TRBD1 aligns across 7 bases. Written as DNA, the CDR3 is TGCGCCAGCAGCCAAGGCCCGACAGGGACGGCTTTCTTT. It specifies CASSQGPTGTAFF.